This paragraph reports one T cell receptor beta chain. Its antigen is currently not known. It has no much larger one-base neighbor in the sample; base qualities were not kept. From the germline V gene, CDR1 is SGHNT and CDR2 is YENEEA. From V the trimming removes 1 base and from J it removes 6 bases, while the gene matches leave 14 bases of the junction unaccounted for. From cysteine to phenylalanine, the CDR3 is 18 amino acids long. Of the read, only the CDR3 DNA is kept; its 54 bases are in frame from base 1. The data are from a study of shared clonotypes between healthy human individuals (dated by TCRdb to the early 2020s). A note on the overall study: The cohort included a few men and two women between 18 and 49 years of age. For each donor, CD4 naive and CD4 memory were each given three plates, CD8 naive was given two plates, and CD8 memory was given one plate. To estimate repertoire size and how much clonotypes are shared between individuals, the study performed deep sequencing of blood TCR repertoires from a few healthy adults. Libraries were prepared and TCR repertoires were sequenced by different laboratories using diverse techniques, in order to increase sequencing depth and limit assay-specific biases. Between about 0.94 and 8.9 billion PBMCs per donor were obtained by leukapheresis. Beyond this particular receptor, the publication reports: Based on pairwise subsampling, the degree of clonotype sharing among donors was expected to be affected by sequencing depth. Only blood was sampled, and tissue TCR repertoires likely differ from those in blood. Around 5% of naive CD4, approximately 3.7% of naive CD8, roughly 2.4% of memory CD4, and over 0.35% of memory CD8 clonotypes were shared across several donors. Because the study included only a small number of donors, the genetic and exposure-history diversity represented was limited. Even with the large sequencing depth, rarefaction of the sorted-subset datasets indicated that sequencing was incomplete. Compared with non-shared clonotypes, the clonotypes found in all four sorted-subset donors had higher generation probabilities. Naive subsets generally had larger estimated clonotype richness than memory subsets.

The donors were healthy, HIV-negative adults who had no recently reported acute infections or vaccinations. Every donor was a Caucasian adult living in Nashville, Tennessee, USA. Magnetic negative selection was used to enrich CD4+ T cells, after which naive cells were positively selected on CD45RA and the negative fraction became the memory subset. Blood was collected by leukapheresis, and PBMCs were isolated by Ficoll-Histopaque density gradient centrifugation and then cryopreserved in liquid nitrogen vapor phase. Analytical flow cytometry was used to check the purity and quantity of every magnetically sorted T cell population. From each sorted fraction, genomic DNA was isolated and quantified by UV absorbance on a Nanodrop 2000c. Using the deep immunoSEQ assay, TCR CDR3 regions were amplified from genomic DNA by multiplex PCR. Genomic DNA extracted from each cell subset was distributed evenly over all wells of several immunoSEQ 96-well plates, and each plate served as one replicate. For sorted subsets, around 0.2 ug genomic DNA, equal to tens of thousands of T cell genomes, was loaded into each replicate PCR. Purified libraries were measured with a Qubit 3.0 fluorometer, size-checked on a Bioanalyzer 2100, and measured again with the KAPA Library Quantification kit. Every immunoSEQ 96-well plate was sequenced on a separate single-read 150-cycle Illumina NextSeq 550 flow cell. Under the source paper's analysis protocol: Because the immunoSEQ output held only junctional sequences and lacked quality scores, the filtering could not match the filtering applied to full-length reads. To assign V/J genes and CDR3, sequences were annotated against IMGT germline references using PyIR, a Python wrapper for IgBLAST v1.9. Any read was removed if the V/J assignment was weak (E-value above 1e-6), the CDR3 was missing, or the read contained stop codons, out-of-frame junctions, or ambiguous translated residues. V3J clonotypes were defined as sequences sharing the same inferred V gene, J gene, and CDR3 amino acid sequence. Percentage overlap between repertoires was calculated by dividing the number of shared unique clonotypes by the size of the smaller repertoire. Three approaches were used to assess repertoire richness: RTK rarefaction, the Chao1 estimator, and Recon v2.1 estimates of unobserved clonotypes. OLGA was used to compute generation probabilities for all TCRbeta clonotypes that the gDNA method yielded from a handful of donors. TCRdb provides this immuneACCESS table in a form limited to in-frame rearrangements. Some clones are lacking; in checked studies, under half of them reflect an unresolved V gene, and why the rest are absent is not known. V and J calls and clone size are given by that table; D and trimming were obtained from the DNA. This sample lists roughly 2 million clones; roughly 95% were detected once. The ten largest clones capture 0.1% to 0.15% of the sample.

This TCR came from a man aged 18-30 years in good health. The chain is made from TRBV11-3 and TRBJ2-5, with 10 bases in between that match TRBD2. The specimen was naive CD4+ T cells sorted from blood. The cell subset or site label, read with the paper, signifies: CD45RA+ positively selected. CDR3 reads: CASSLVWTSGGLRKTQYF. The DNA sequence follows: TGTGCCAGCAGCTTAGTGTGGACTAGCGGAGGGCTCAGGAAGACCCAGTACTTC. Here the CDR3 is joined to the reference TRBV11-3 and TRBJ2-5 genes, and the full variable domain is: EAGVVQSPRYKIIEKKQPVAFWCNPISGHNTLYWYLQNLGQGPELLIRYENEEAVDDSQLPKDRFSAERLKGVDSTLKIQPAELGDSAVYLCASSLVWTSGGLRKTQYFGPGTRLLVL.